This is a list of T cell receptor beta chains from one sample in a study of blood T cell repertoires in COVID-19. The assay was immunoSEQ multiplex PCR, and TCRdb's table has in-frame clones only and misses some. The data hold under 200,000 clones, with roughly 80% observed a single time. Material for sequencing was PBMCs or T cells enriched from blood (not recorded which). Receptors were obtained from a man between 45 and 60 years old who had recovered from COVID-19. CDR3s include the opening cysteine and the closing phenylalanine or tryptophan. D genes are given only for firm matches. Clone sizes are given selectively: once, few, many, or a class where the clone is expanded.

v_call	d_call	clone_size	cdr3_length	j_call	cdr3_nt	cdr3_aa
TRBV5-1	TRBD1	once	17	TRBJ2-7	TGCGCCAGCACGCCCACCCCCCGGGACAGGGGGATGTACGAGCAGTACTTC	CASTPTPRDRGMYEQYF
TRBV28	TRBD2	-	19	TRBJ2-2	TGTGCCAGCACCCCTAATGGAGGGCTAGCGGGGGAACGGGTCGGGGAGCTGTTTTTT	CASTPNGGLAGERVGELFF
TRBV5-8	-	-	14	TRBJ2-3	TGTGCCAGCAGCCTCCTCCTTAGCACAGATACGCAGTATTTT	CASSLLLSTDTQYF
TRBV18	-	few	13	TRBJ1-5	TGTGCCAGCTCCCCCTCTAGCAATCAGCCCCAGCATTTT	CASSPSSNQPQHF
TRBV9	-	-	15	TRBJ1-4	TGTGCCAGCAGCTATCGTGGCACAACTAATGAAAAACTGTTTTTT	CASSYRGTTNEKLFF
TRBV10-1	-	few	15	TRBJ2-3	TGCGCCAGCAGCCCTCGACTAGGGAGCACAGATACGCAGTATTTT	CASSPRLGSTDTQYF
TRBV5-4	TRBD1	-	15	TRBJ1-4	TGTGCCAGCAGCGGAAACAGGGGGCGCGGGGAAAAACTGTTTTTT	CASSGNRGRGEKLFF
TRBV6-5	TRBD1	-	15	TRBJ1-2	TGTGCCAGCAGGCCCTCCGGGACAGGCAACTATGGCTACACCTTC	CASRPSGTGNYGYTF
TRBV2	TRBD1	-	12	TRBJ1-5	TGTGCCAGCAGTGTTCAGGGGGTGGCCCAGCATTTT	CASSVQGVAQHF
TRBV3-1/TRBV3-2	-	-	13	TRBJ1-5	TGTGCCAGCAGCCAAGCGGAGGGTCAGCCCCAGCATTTT	CASSQAEGQPQHF
TRBV28	-	-	14	TRBJ2-3	TGTGCCAGCAGTTTCTATGCTGTTTTCAATACGCAGTATTTT	CASSFYAVFNTQYF
TRBV28	-	once	14	TRBJ2-5	TGTGCCAGCAGTTTAGGGGGCTTTCAAGAGACCCAGTACTTC	CASSLGGFQETQYF
TRBV29-1	-	-	14	TRBJ2-6	TGCAGCGTTTATCTCCTCTCTGGGGCCAACGTCCTGACTTTC	CSVYLLSGANVLTF
TRBV4-3	TRBD2	-	17	TRBJ2-5	TGCGCCAGCAGCCAAGTGACTAGCGGGGGGGCGATGAAGACCCAGTACTTC	CASSQVTSGGAMKTQYF
TRBV2	-	-	12	TRBJ1-1	TGTGCCAGCAAACGGAGCAACACTGAAGCTTTCTTT	CASKRSNTEAFF
TRBV5-4	-	once	12	TRBJ2-7	TGTGCCAGCAGCTCAGGGTTGTACGAGCAGTACTTC	CASSSGLYEQYF
TRBV7-2	-	-	12	TRBJ1-1	TGTGCCAGCAGCTTTTTGGGCAGTGAAGCTTTCTTT	CASSFLGSEAFF
TRBV7-9	-	-	13	TRBJ1-1	TGTGCCAGCAGCTTCCCAGAGAACACTGAAGCTTTCTTT	CASSFPENTEAFF
TRBV11-3	-	-	13	TRBJ2-7	TGTGCCAGCAGCTTAAAGCTTTTGGACGAGCAGTACTTC	CASSLKLLDEQYF
TRBV30	TRBD1	medium-sized	14	TRBJ2-7	TGTGCCTGGAGTGTAGGCCACAGGGGGTACGAGCAGTACTTC	CAWSVGHRGYEQYF
TRBV5-1	-	-	13	TRBJ2-1	TGCGCCAGCAGGGCAGGGGCGGGCAATGAGCAGTTCTTC	CASRAGAGNEQFF
TRBV18	-	-	15	TRBJ1-3	TGTGCCAGCTCACCAGTTGGCAAGACTGGAAACACCATATATTTT	CASSPVGKTGNTIYF
TRBV30	TRBD1	-	15	TRBJ1-4	TGTGCCTGGAGTACAGGGGGCGCGACTAATGAAAAACTGTTTTTT	CAWSTGGATNEKLFF
TRBV15	-	-	14	TRBJ1-5	TGTGCCACCAGCAGAGGCGCGAGCAATCAGCCCCAGCATTTT	CATSRGASNQPQHF
TRBV4-1	-	many	12	TRBJ1-4	TGCGCCAGCAGCCAAGCCTTCGAAAAACTGTTTTTT	CASSQAFEKLFF
TRBV27	-	once	13	TRBJ1-2	TGTGCCAGCAGTTGGGGGCTAGGCTATGGCTACACCTTC	CASSWGLGYGYTF
TRBV3-1/TRBV3-2	TRBD2	-	16	TRBJ2-3	TGTGCCAGCAGCCCCCGGATAGCGGGTGGAGAAGATACGCAGTATTTT	CASSPRIAGGEDTQYF
TRBV27	-	-	13	TRBJ1-1	TGTGCCAGCAGATTGGGGGGGAACACTGAAGCTTTCTTT	CASRLGGNTEAFF
TRBV4-3	-	-	15	TRBJ1-1	TGCGCCAGCAGCCAAGATGGCAGGGTGAACACTGAAGCTTTCTTT	CASSQDGRVNTEAFF
TRBV9	TRBD2	-	16	TRBJ2-1	TGTGCCAGCAGCGTAGGAGGTAGCGGGGGTTACAATGAGCAGTTCTTC	CASSVGGSGGYNEQFF
TRBV3-1/TRBV3-2	TRBD1	-	13	TRBJ1-3	TGTGCCAGCAGCGAAGGGACAGGGAACACCATATATTTT	CASSEGTGNTIYF
TRBV5-6	-	-	18	TRBJ2-1	TGTGCCAGCAGCTGGCGGCAGGGGTCGTTAAGCTCCTACAATGAGCAGTTCTTC	CASSWRQGSLSSYNEQFF
TRBV5-1	TRBD1	few	15	TRBJ2-7	TGCGCCAGCAGCTTGGATGGCCAGGGGGCCTACGAGCAGTACTTC	CASSLDGQGAYEQYF